Each of the 24 T cell receptor beta chains below was sequenced from the same sample in a study of sequential checkpoint blockade in melanoma. Treatment in this sample: randomized to nivolumab then ipilimumab (arm A) or the reverse (arm B). Produced via immunoSEQ multiplex PCR; TCRdb's table is partial and in-frame only. There are some 8,000 clones in the sample; approximately 30% occur only once, and over 5% lies in the top ten. This material consisted of tumor tissue (inferred from file names), taken from a patient given nivolumab and ipilimumab in sequence. These receptor sequences come from a human donor with melanoma.

This chain connects TRBV30 to TRBJ2-7, with D perhaps given as TRBD1 or TRBD2 (5 bases each). Germline lookup yields CDR1 GTSNPN and CDR2 SVGIG (reference sequence). Deletions cut 8 bases from V and 4 bases from J, with 21 bases between. The CDR3 covers 14 residues. This CDR3 reads CAGAPGPNRYEQYF. The CDR3 bases are TGTGCCGGGGCTCCGGGACCTAATAGATACGAGCAGTACTTC.

In this sample, this clone turned up a few times. The rearrangement joins TRBV6-8 to TRBJ2-3; a possible D gene is TRBD2 (5 bases). The CDR3 runs to 14 residues. Per the germline V gene, CDR1 is MNHGY and CDR2 is SAAAGT. Trimming took off 4 bases at V and 6 bases at J, with 14 bases between the two ends. DNA of the CDR3: TGTGCCAGCAGTTTTCGACGGGGTGGGGATACGCAGTATTTT. Its translation: CASSFRRGGDTQYF.

This clone was found a few times. The chain couples TRBV6-8 to TRBJ2-7; 7 bases are shared with TRBD1. V dropped 3 bases and J dropped 5; count of bases not matched to a gene: 7. The CDR3 sequence is 14 residues long. CDR1 and CDR2 from the germline V gene are MNHGY and SAAAGT. The CDR3 loop reads CASSYRGRFDEQYF. CDR3 sequence (DNA): TGTGCCAGCAGTTATAGGGGGCGATTCGACGAGCAGTACTTC.

This clone was observed a few times. V usage is TRBV11-3 and J usage is TRBJ2-6; 7 bases match TRBD2. This CDR3 is built from 17 residues. The V gene end was trimmed by 5 bases and the J gene end by 2 bases; junction bases not matched to a gene: 9. Per the germline V gene, CDR1 is SGHNT and CDR2 is YENEEA. Here the CDR3 reads CASSLGEGLAGANVLTF. The CDR3 DNA reads as TGTGCCAGCAGCCTTGGGGAGGGTTTAGCTGGGGCCAACGTCCTGACTTTC.

The V call is TRBV14, the J call TRBJ1-2; 10 bases align to TRBD1. With 0 bases clipped from V and 4 bases from J, the junction kept 8 bases outside the gene matches. CDR1 and CDR2 from the germline V gene are SGHDN and FVKESK. The CDR3 is 17 amino acids. CDR3 amino acids: CASSQEGATGGFYGYTF. As DNA, the CDR3 is TGTGCCAGCAGCCAAGAAGGGGCGACAGGGGGCTTCTATGGCTACACCTTC.

V usage is TRBV5-1 and J usage is TRBJ1-2; D is undetermined. Trimming cost V 1 base and J 2 bases, with 12 bases left between them. Germline V gene lookup returns CDR1 SGHRS and CDR2 YFSETQ. The CDR3 runs to 15 residues. This CDR3 reads CASSLRADGNYGYTF. Written as DNA, the CDR3 is TGCGCCAGCAGCTTGAGGGCAGACGGAAACTATGGCTACACCTTC.

This clone was found many times. This sequence joins TRBV11-3 and TRBJ1-6; 9 bases fit TRBD1. Trimming took 6 bases from V and 10 from J; bases not matched to a gene: 7. Germline CDR1 reads SGHNT; CDR2 reads YENEEA. The CDR3 has 14 amino acids. The DNA for the CDR3 is TGTGCCAGCAGACCTCGACAGGGGGAATCACCCCTCCACTTT. This translates into CASRPRQGESPLHF.

This chain uses TRBV19 with TRBJ2-3; D uncertain. Trimming pared 5 bases from V and 2 bases from J, leaving 11 bases between. Germline values: CDR1 LNHDA, CDR2 SQIVND (reference sequence). The CDR3 is 14 residues long. CDR3 nucleotides: TGTGCCAGTAGTGATACCGTGGTCACAGATACGCAGTATTTT. This gives the protein CASSDTVVTDTQYF.

This clone was seen more than once but under ten times. The rearrangement joins TRBV7-1 to TRBJ2-7, with D tentatively TRBD1 (5 bases). TRBV7-1 is an ORF; its function is uncertain. The CDR3 is 13 amino acids. Trimming left V 4 bases short and J 5 bases short, with 12 bases between. CDR3 sequence: CASSLEMGHEQYF. The CDR3 DNA follows: TGTGCCAGCAGCTTAGAAATGGGGCACGAGCAGTACTTC.

This chain joins TRBV6-8 and TRBJ1-1, with D possibly matching TRBD1 (6 bases). Trimming removed 5 bases from V and 2 bases from J, with 9 bases in between. The CDR3 covers 13 residues. Germline V gene data show CDR1 as MNHGY and CDR2 as SAAAGT. CDR3 in amino acids: CASSGQINTEAFF. The DNA of the CDR3 is TGTGCCAGCAGTGGACAGATAAACACTGAAGCTTTCTTT.

J is TRBJ1-6 and V is TRBV5-1, with 9 bases matching TRBD1. CDR1 and CDR2 (germline): SGHRS, YFSETQ. The junction had 6 bases not matched to a gene; V was cut back by 3 bases and J by 8 bases. This CDR3 is built from 15 residues. The CDR3 sequence is CASSSTGGVDSPLHF. The CDR3, as DNA: TGCGCCAGCAGCTCCACAGGGGGCGTTGATTCACCCCTCCACTTT.

This clone appeared a few times. CDR3 DNA: TGTGCCAGTAGTCCCGACACCAACGGCGTTACGCAGTATTTT. This codes for CASSPDTNGVTQYF. This rearrangement joins TRBV19 to TRBJ2-3; D call uncertain. This CDR3 contains 14 residues. CDR1 is LNHDA, CDR2 SQIVND, per germline (reference sequence). V was cut by 5 bases and J by 8 bases, with 17 bases left in between.

The rearrangement joins TRBV30 to TRBJ2-3; 7 bases are a match to TRBD2. This CDR3 comprises 15 residues. V lost 0 bases to trimming and J lost 6 bases; unmatched junction nucleotides: 9. CDR1 and CDR2 from the germline V gene are GTSNPN and SVGIG (reference sequence). The CDR3 DNA reads TGTGCCTGGAGTGTACTGCGGGGGAAAATGGATACGCAGTATTTT. Translated, it gives CAWSVLRGKMDTQYF. The entire variable domain, with the rest obtained from reference TRBV30 and TRBJ2-3, is as follows: SQTIHQWPATLVQPVGSPLSLECTVEGTSNPNLYWYRQAAGRGLQLLFYSVGIGQISSEVPQNLSASRPQDRQFILSSKKLLLSDSGFYLCAWSVLRGKMDTQYFGPGTRLTVL.

In this sample, this clone turned up a few times. This sequence joins TRBV15 and TRBJ2-1; D is uncertain. V gave up 4 bases and J gave up 0 bases, with 10 bases separating them. The CDR3 runs to 15 residues. Germline V CDR1 and CDR2: LNHNV, YYDKDF (reference sequence). CDR3 DNA sequence: TGTGCCACCAGCATAGAACAGAACTCCTACAATGAGCAGTTCTTC. This sequence encodes CATSIEQNSYNEQFF.

The chain joins TRBV15 to TRBJ1-2; D is ambiguous. V was pared by 0 bases and J by 3 bases, with 17 bases between. This CDR3 spans 17 amino acids. CDR1 is LNHNV, CDR2 YYDKDF, per germline (reference sequence). CDR3 sequence: CATSRDLGWEDYYGYTF. In DNA, the CDR3 is TGTGCCACCAGCAGAGACCTAGGCTGGGAAGACTACTATGGCTACACCTTC.

The CDR3 DNA follows: TGTGCCAGCAGTGGGGGGCTAGCTCTTAACTCCGGGGAGCTGTTTTTT. Protein: CASSGGLALNSGELFF. The chain joins TRBV6-8 to TRBJ2-2; D may match TRBD1 or TRBD2 (6 bases each). This CDR3 region has 16 residues. V dropped 5 bases and J dropped 6 bases, with 19 bases sitting between them. Germline loops: CDR1 MNHGY, CDR2 SAAAGT.

This clone was picked up many times. This chain links TRBV11-3 with TRBJ2-2; 8 nucleotides align to TRBD2. CDR1 and CDR2 (germline): SGHNT, YENEEA. The CDR3 consists of 17 residues. After removal of 4 bases from V and 0 bases from J, the junction contained 7 bases not matched to a gene. The CDR3 bases are TGTGCCAGCAGCTCTCAACTAGCGGAAACGAACACCGGGGAGCTGTTTTTT. This codes for CASSSQLAETNTGELFF.

This clone was observed at least ten times. This chain uses TRBV11-3 with TRBJ2-2; 7 nucleotides align to TRBD2. CDR1 and CDR2 (germline): SGHNT, YENEEA. V lost 2 bases and J lost 1; bases outside the gene matches: 4. The CDR3 loop spans 16 amino acids. CDR3 protein: CASSLRGGGNTGELFF. The CDR3 nucleotides are TGTGCCAGCAGCTTAAGAGGCGGGGGGAACACCGGGGAGCTGTTTTTT.

Within the sample, this clone is medium-sized. This chain connects TRBV11-3 to TRBJ2-1, with a possible D match to TRBD2 (5 bases). The germline CDR1 and CDR2 sequences are SGHNT and YENEEA. The V end was cut by 2 bases, the J end by 3 bases, with 8 bases between. The CDR3 spans 14 residues. CDR3 sequence reads: CASSLTGIYNEQFF. CDR3 nucleotide sequence: TGTGCCAGCAGCTTAACCGGGATCTACAATGAGCAGTTCTTC.

The V call is TRBV5-1, the J call TRBJ2-1; the D gene is possibly TRBD1 (6 bases). Deletions cut 4 bases from V and 5 bases from J, with 13 bases between. Germline CDR1 is SGHRS and CDR2 is YFSETQ. CDR3 length: 14 residues. The CDR3: CASSPETGNNEQFF. The CDR3 DNA reads TGCGCCAGCAGCCCAGAGACAGGTAACAATGAGCAGTTCTTC.

This clone appeared many times. The chain combines TRBV11-3 with TRBJ2-7, with D uncertain. CDR1 and CDR2 (germline): SGHNT, YENEEA. V was clipped by 5 bases and J by 0 bases, with 14 bases between them. The CDR3 has 15 amino acids. The CDR3 nucleotides are TGTGCCAGCAGCCCCCAGGAGTACACCTCCTACGAGCAGTACTTC. The encoded protein is CASSPQEYTSYEQYF.

This clone turned up a few times. The V and J genes are TRBV6-7 and TRBJ1-2, with D possibly matching TRBD1 (5 bases). TRBV6-7 is given ORF status, its function remaining uncertain. The CDR3 loop spans 11 amino acids. Trimming cost V 5 bases and J 7 bases, with 8 bases left between them. The DNA of the CDR3 is TGTGCCAGCAGTGAAAGGGGTGGCTACACCTTC. Amino acid sequence: CASSERGGYTF.

Regarding this clone: The junction departs from the called germline gene at one end, perhaps through a read error. This chain links TRBV6-8 with TRBJ2-5; either TRBD1 or TRBD2 may fit D (5 bases each). Germline loops: CDR1 MNHGY, CDR2 SAAAGT. This CDR3 contains 13 residues. CDR3 DNA: TGTGCCATCAGTGGGGACGGGATGGAGACCCAGTACTTC. This encodes CAISGDGMETQYF.

The V call is TRBV5-1, the J call TRBJ2-3; 12 bases align to TRBD2. This CDR3 is 17 amino acids long. With V trimmed by 4 bases and J by 6 bases, 12 bases remained unmatched. CDR1 SGHRS and CDR2 YFSETQ come from the germline V gene. The CDR3 coding sequence is TGCGCCAGCAGCACGGGCAGACTAGCGGGAGTCCTCGATACGCAGTATTTT. This gives the protein CASSTGRLAGVLDTQYF.